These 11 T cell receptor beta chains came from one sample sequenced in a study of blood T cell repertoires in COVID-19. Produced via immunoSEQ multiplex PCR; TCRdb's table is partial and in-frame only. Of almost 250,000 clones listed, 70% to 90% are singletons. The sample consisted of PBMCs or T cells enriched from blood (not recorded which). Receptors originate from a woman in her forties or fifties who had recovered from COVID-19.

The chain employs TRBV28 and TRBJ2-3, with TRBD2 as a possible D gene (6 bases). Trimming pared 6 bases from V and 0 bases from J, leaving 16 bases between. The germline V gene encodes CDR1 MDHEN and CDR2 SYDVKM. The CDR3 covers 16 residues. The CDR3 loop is CASRGGRWRSTDTQYF. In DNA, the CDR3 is TGTGCCAGCAGGGGAGGAAGGTGGCGTAGCACAGATACGCAGTATTTT.

This CDR3 reads CASSSRANTEAFF. The CDR3 DNA sequence: TGTGCCAGCAGTTCCAGGGCAAACACTGAAGCTTTCTTT. V and J are TRBV28 and TRBJ1-1; the D gene is possibly TRBD1 (5 bases). The CDR3 runs 13 residues. The V end lost 4 bases, the J end lost 2 bases, and 8 bases lay between the germline ends. In germline, CDR1 is MDHEN, CDR2 SYDVKM.

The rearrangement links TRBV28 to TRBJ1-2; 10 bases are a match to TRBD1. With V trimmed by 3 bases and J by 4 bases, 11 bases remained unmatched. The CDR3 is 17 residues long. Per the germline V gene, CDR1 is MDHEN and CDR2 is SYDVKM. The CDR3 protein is CASSLAPGQGYSYGYTF. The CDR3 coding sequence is TGTGCCAGCAGTTTGGCTCCGGGACAGGGGTACTCCTATGGCTACACCTTC.

CDR3 coding DNA: TGTGCCAGCAGCTACCCACAGGGGATTGAAGCTTTCTTT. This sequence encodes CASSYPQGIEAFF. This rearrangement joins TRBV7-9 to TRBJ1-1, with TRBD1 identical over 7 bases. Germline trimming cut 4 bases from V and 7 bases from J; bases unmatched to any gene: 6. Germline values: CDR1 SEHNR, CDR2 FQNEAQ (reference sequence). The length of the CDR3 is 13 residues.

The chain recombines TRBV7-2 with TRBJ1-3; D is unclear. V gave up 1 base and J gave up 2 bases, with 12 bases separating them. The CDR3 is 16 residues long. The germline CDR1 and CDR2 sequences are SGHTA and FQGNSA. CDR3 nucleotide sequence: TGTGCCAGCAGCTTAGTTGGCACAGCCCCTGGAAACACCATATATTTT. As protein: CASSLVGTAPGNTIYF.

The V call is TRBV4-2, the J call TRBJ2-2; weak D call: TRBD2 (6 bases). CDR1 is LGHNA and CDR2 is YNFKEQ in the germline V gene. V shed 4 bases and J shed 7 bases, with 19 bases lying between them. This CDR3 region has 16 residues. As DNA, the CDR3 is TGTGCCAGCAGCCCTGCCGCGGAGGGTAGGGACGGGGAGCTGTTTTTT. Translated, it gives CASSPAAEGRDGELFF.

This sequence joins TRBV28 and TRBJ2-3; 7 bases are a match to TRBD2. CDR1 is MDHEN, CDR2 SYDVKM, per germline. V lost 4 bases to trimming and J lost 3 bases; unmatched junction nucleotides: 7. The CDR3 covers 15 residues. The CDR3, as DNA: TGTGCCAGCAGTTCCCCGGGGGGTTTAACAGATACGCAGTATTTT. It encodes CASSSPGGLTDTQYF.

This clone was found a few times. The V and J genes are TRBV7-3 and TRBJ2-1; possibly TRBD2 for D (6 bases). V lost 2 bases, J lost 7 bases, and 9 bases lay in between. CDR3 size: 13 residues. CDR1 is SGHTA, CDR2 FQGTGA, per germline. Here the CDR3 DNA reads TGTGCCAGCAGCTTACCGGGAGAAAATGAGCAGTTCTTC. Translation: CASSLPGENEQFF. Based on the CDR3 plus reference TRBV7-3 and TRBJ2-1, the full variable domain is GAGVSQTPSNKVTEKGKYVELRCDPISGHTALYWYRQSLGQGPEFLIYFQGTGAADDSGLPNDRFFAVRPEGSVSTLKIQRTERGDSAVYLCASSLPGENEQFFGPGTRLTVL.

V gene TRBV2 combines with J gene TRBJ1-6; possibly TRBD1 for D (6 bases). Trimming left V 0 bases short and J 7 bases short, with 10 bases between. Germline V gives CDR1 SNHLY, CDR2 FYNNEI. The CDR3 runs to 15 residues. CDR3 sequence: CASSEARQGNSPLHF. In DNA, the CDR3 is TGTGCCAGCAGTGAAGCTCGGCAGGGGAATTCACCCCTCCACTTT.

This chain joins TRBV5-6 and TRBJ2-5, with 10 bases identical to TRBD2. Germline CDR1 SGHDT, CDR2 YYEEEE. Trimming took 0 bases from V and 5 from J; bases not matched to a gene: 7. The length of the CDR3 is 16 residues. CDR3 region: CASSLDSGRFRETQYF. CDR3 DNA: TGTGCCAGCAGCTTGGATAGCGGGAGGTTCCGGGAGACCCAGTACTTC.

The CDR3 is CASSLLMTSNYNEQFF. CDR3 DNA sequence: TGTGCCAGCAGTCTCCTTATGACTAGCAACTACAATGAGCAGTTCTTC. The chain uses TRBV27 and TRBJ2-1; the match to TRBD2 covers 7 bases. Trimming cost V 5 bases and J 3 bases; bases outside gene matches: 10. The germline V gene encodes CDR1 MNHEY and CDR2 SMNVEV (reference sequence). This CDR3 is built from 16 residues.